This T cell receptor (beta chain) was found in a study of T cells after yellow fever vaccination. Study-wide findings and caveats: Contaminating bulk clonotypes could be abundant in FACS-sorted repertoires. Most primary-vaccination clones recurred post-booster (around 97% CD4, 88% CD8).

In the case of this clonotype: Its specificity is not known.

TCRdb processed the 5' RACE reads anew with MiXCR; each CDR3 protein has one entry. The sample holds 300,000 or so distinct CDR3 sequences, about 7.8% seen once. The CDR3 is 13 amino acids. V lost 4 bases to trimming and J lost 6 bases, with 10 bases between them. Germline CDR1 and CDR2: MNHEY and SMNVEV (reference sequence). The source material was PBMCs, sampled about 41 days after the first yellow fever vaccination. The receptor's source is a man between 18 and 35 years old who received the YFV17D yellow fever vaccine. The chain links TRBV27 to TRBJ2-1, with D perhaps TRBD1 (6 bases). The DNA of the CDR3 is TGTGCCAGCAGTTCCTACAGGGCCAATGAGCAGTTCTTC. Its translation is CASSSYRANEQFF.